Each of the 15 T cell receptor beta chains below was sequenced from the same sample in a study of T cell responses to AZD1222 COVID-19 vaccine. Only in-frame clones appear in the TCRdb table, and some are missing; sequencing was by immunoSEQ multiplex PCR. The sample contains 50,000 to 65,000 clones, roughly 86% of which appear only once. The sample was peripheral blood, taken 28 days after the second AZD1222 dose. Source of these receptors: an adult who received the AZD1222 COVID-19 vaccine.

The genes are TRBV10-2 and TRBJ1-3, with D possibly TRBD1 on 5 matching bases. This CDR3 has 17 amino acids. Trimming removed 3 bases at V and 0 bases at J, with 15 bases between. The germline CDR1 and CDR2 sequences are WSHSY and SAAADI. CDR3 coding DNA: TGCGCCAGCAGTGAAAGACAGACTTCGAGCTCTGGAAACACCATATATTTT. Translation gives CASSERQTSSSGNTIYF.

The chain joins TRBV5-1 to TRBJ2-3; tentative D call: TRBD2 (5 bases). The CDR3 sequence is 12 residues long. CDR1 is SGHRS and CDR2 is YFSETQ in the germline V gene. Trimming removed 4 bases from V and 6 bases from J, with 9 bases in between. The CDR3 DNA is TGCGCCAGCAGCCTTCCGGGGGATACGCAGTATTTT. Protein: CASSLPGDTQYF.

The chain links TRBV29-1 to TRBJ1-4; D is perhaps TRBD1 (6 bases). The CDR3 sequence is 15 residues long. V shed 0 bases and J shed 8 bases, with 16 bases lying between them. Germline V gene data show CDR1 as SQVTM and CDR2 as ANQGSEA. CDR3: CSVEEGALGAEKLFF. In DNA, the CDR3 is TGCAGCGTTGAAGAGGGGGCCCTTGGGGCCGAAAAACTGTTTTTT.

The DNA of the CDR3 is TGTGCCAGCTGGGGTGCAGGGAGGGAAGAGACCCAGTACTTC. It is translated as CASWGAGREETQYF. J is TRBJ2-5 and V is TRBV28, with TRBD2 matching over 7 bases. Germline CDR1 is MDHEN and CDR2 is SYDVKM. This CDR3 has 14 residues. After removal of 8 bases from V and 3 bases from J, the junction contained 9 bases not matched to a gene. The whole variable domain, filled in from reference TRBV28 and TRBJ2-5, reads DVKVTQSSRYLVKRTGEKVFLECVQDMDHENMFWYRQDPGLGLRLIYFSYDVKMKEKGDIPEGYSVSREKKERFSLILESASTNQTSMYLCASWGAGREETQYFGPGTRLLVL.

The V gene is TRBV11-2, the J gene TRBJ2-7; 8 bases line up with TRBD1. CDR1 SGHAT and CDR2 FQNNGV come from the germline V gene. This CDR3 is built from 14 residues. V was pared by 4 bases and J by 7 bases, with 9 bases of the junction left unmatched. As DNA, the CDR3 is TGTGCCAGCAGCTATTTACTCACAGGGGGGGAGCAGTACTTC. Amino acids: CASSYLLTGGEQYF.

The V gene is TRBV5-6, the J gene TRBJ2-4; 10 bases align to TRBD1. This CDR3 spans 17 amino acids. V shed 4 bases and J 1 base; nucleotides not matched to a gene: 8. The V gene's germline CDR1 is SGHDT and CDR2 YYEEEE. Written as DNA, the CDR3 is TGTGCCAGCAGCCCGACGACAGGGGGCGTGGCCAAAAACATTCAGTACTTC. Amino acid sequence: CASSPTTGGVAKNIQYF.

The chain joins TRBV10-3 to TRBJ2-3, with a weak D call TRBD2 (5 bases). Between the trimmed V and J ends, which lost 4 bases and 0 bases, there was a span of 8 bases. CDR1 is ENHRY and CDR2 is SYGVKD in the germline V gene. The CDR3 is 14 amino acids. In nucleotides, the CDR3 is TGTGCCATCAGTGGCGGACTTAGCACAGATACGCAGTATTTT. Its protein product is CAISGGLSTDTQYF.

The chain recombines TRBV5-4 with TRBJ2-1, with TRBD2 matching over 7 bases. The germline V gene encodes CDR1 SGHNT and CDR2 YYREEE (reference sequence). The CDR3 runs to 15 residues. Trimming took 1 base from V and 5 from J; bases not matched to a gene: 6. The CDR3 DNA follows: TGTGCCAGCAGCTTGTCTAGCGGAGTTAACAATGAGCAGTTCTTC. Its translation: CASSLSSGVNNEQFF.

This clone appeared a single time. The gene calls are TRBV6-2 or TRBV6-3 and TRBJ2-5; D remains unclear. This CDR3 contains 12 residues. V shed 1 base and J shed 2 bases, with 2 bases lying between them. Per the germline V gene, CDR1 is MNHEY and CDR2 is SVGEGT. In DNA form, the CDR3 reads TGTGCCAGCAGTTACTTTCAAGAGACCCAGTACTTC. Amino acid sequence: CASSYFQETQYF.

The chain uses TRBV19 and TRBJ1-1, with D possibly being TRBD1 (6 bases). This CDR3 comprises 13 residues. The V and J ends lost 4 bases and 4 bases respectively, with 10 bases between them. Germline V gene sequence: CDR1 LNHDA, CDR2 SQIVND (reference sequence). The CDR3 DNA reads as TGTGCCAGTAGTAAAAGGGGGATCACTGAAGCTTTCTTT. Translated, it gives CASSKRGITEAFF.

This sequence joins TRBV27 and TRBJ2-7; D is unresolved. CDR3 length equals 12 residues. CDR1 MNHEY and CDR2 SMNVEV come from the germline V gene (reference sequence). V was shortened by 3 bases and J by 6 bases, with 9 bases between the two germline ends. CDR3 DNA sequence: TGTGCCAGCAGTTTGGGCTGGGGCGAGCAGTACTTC. It codes for CASSLGWGEQYF.

CDR3 in amino acids: CASTPRGGGETQYF. For the CDR3, the DNA is TGTGCCAGTACCCCACGGGGGGGAGGAGAGACCCAGTACTTC. The genes are TRBV19 and TRBJ2-5, with 8 bases fitting TRBD2. With 7 bases clipped from V and 4 bases from J, the junction kept 8 bases outside the gene matches. The germline CDR1 and CDR2 sequences are LNHDA and SQIVND (reference sequence). This CDR3 has 14 residues.

V and J are TRBV2 and TRBJ1-5; D not resolved. Per germline, CDR1 SNHLY and CDR2 FYNNEI. Trimming shortened V by 3 bases and J by 6 bases, and 6 bases separated the two germline ends. This CDR3 comprises 12 residues. The CDR3 region has the DNA TGTGCCAGCAGTGATACTTTTCAGCCCCAGCATTTT. Its protein is CASSDTFQPQHF.

CDR3 protein: CASSLTGPKEKLFF. The DNA for the CDR3 is TGTGCCAGCAGTTTAACGGGACCCAAAGAAAAACTGTTTTTT. The chain has TRBV28 and TRBJ1-4; tentative D call: TRBD1 (5 bases). The CDR3 is made up of 14 amino acids. V was cut by 2 bases and J by 8 bases, with 12 bases left in between. Germline V lookup: CDR1 MDHEN, CDR2 SYDVKM.

The rearrangement uses TRBV28 and TRBJ2-7, with no clear D. V was clipped by 1 base and J by 2 bases, with 15 bases between them. There are 16 residues in the CDR3. The germline V gene encodes CDR1 MDHEN and CDR2 SYDVKM. The CDR3 region is CASSLYAATETYEQYF. The CDR3 coding sequence is TGTGCCAGCAGTTTATATGCCGCCACCGAAACCTACGAGCAGTACTTC. Complete variable domain (other parts from reference TRBV28 and TRBJ2-7): DVKVTQSSRYLVKRTGEKVFLECVQDMDHENMFWYRQDPGLGLRLIYFSYDVKMKEKGDIPEGYSVSREKKERFSLILESASTNQTSMYLCASSLYAATETYEQYFGPGTRLTVT.